A selection of T cell receptor beta chains follows, all from one sample in a study of T-cell reconstitution after alpha-beta-depleted transplantation in children. TCRdb called the PCR reads again in MiXCR, with one record for every CDR3 protein. The repertoire holds hundreds of thousands of distinct CDR3 sequences, with roughly 8.2% as singletons. Sample: PBMCs, mostly from graft donor cells, taken 180 days after TCRalphabeta/CD19-depleted stem cell transplant. Receptor source: a male patient aged 10 to 17 who had a stem cell transplant for acute lymphoblastic leukemia, so the T cells may come from the graft donor. Each CDR3 is given with its conserved first and last residue. The D gene is left open where the match is weak. A clone size is listed for some rows: how often the clone was seen (once, few, many), or a class if it is expanded.

CDR3 length	clone size	J gene	D gene	V gene	CDR3 DNA	CDR3 protein
16	many	TRBJ2-7	TRBD1	TRBV29-1	TGCAGCGTTGAAGATCAAAGGGGGCTGTTCTCCTACGAGCAGTACTTC	CSVEDQRGLFSYEQYF
12	many	TRBJ2-1	-	TRBV12-3/TRBV12-4	TGTGCCAGCAGTTTAAGTCTAGCAGAGCAGTTCTTC	CASSLSLAEQFF
15	many	TRBJ2-7	TRBD2	TRBV5-6	TGTGCCAGCAGCTTGATGCGGGAGATTGGCTACGAGCAGTACTTC	CASSLMREIGYEQYF
17	many	TRBJ1-1	TRBD1	TRBV7-2	TGTGCCAGCAGCTACACTAATCCGGGACAGGGGAACACTGAAGCTTTCTTT	CASSYTNPGQGNTEAFF
13	many	TRBJ2-7	TRBD1	TRBV29-1	TGCAGCGTTGTCCAGGGACAGGGCGGGGGACAGTACTTC	CSVVQGQGGGQYF
12	many	TRBJ2-1	-	TRBV14	TGTGCCAGCAGCCCGACTAGCAATGAGCAGTTCTTC	CASSPTSNEQFF
18	few	TRBJ2-3	TRBD2	TRBV14	TGTGCCAGCAGCCCAAGATCCGGGCGGGGGGGCCCCACAGATACGCAGTATTTT	CASSPRSGRGGPTDTQYF
15	many	TRBJ2-2	TRBD2	TRBV4-2	TGTGCCAGCCGTACTAGCGGGGGGGCCCCCGGGGAGCTGTTTTTT	CASRTSGGAPGELFF
15	few	TRBJ1-5	-	TRBV2	TGTGCCAGCAGTGCCAGGGAGCCTAGCAATCAGCCCCAGCATTTT	CASSAREPSNQPQHF
18	many	TRBJ1-1	-	TRBV11-1	TGTGCCAGCAGCTTAAGCTCAGGGGCTGGAGTCCTGAACACTGAAGCTTTCTTT	CASSLSSGAGVLNTEAFF
15	many	TRBJ2-1	TRBD2	TRBV9	TGTGCCAGCAGCGTAGGCGGGGGAGGGAAGGATGAGCAGTTCTTC	CASSVGGGGKDEQFF
16	many	TRBJ2-1	-	TRBV24-1	TGTGCCACCAGTGCTGTATCAGGGCCCCTATACAATGAGCAGTTCTTC	CATSAVSGPLYNEQFF
14	many	TRBJ2-1	-	TRBV6-4	TGTGCCAGCAGTGACTCTCGTAGGGGCGGTGAGCAGTTCTTC	CASSDSRRGGEQFF
15	many	TRBJ2-3	TRBD2	TRBV12-3/TRBV12-4	TGTGCCAGCAGTTTAGGCGGGGGAAACACAGATACGCAGTATTTT	CASSLGGGNTDTQYF
15	many	TRBJ2-3	-	TRBV7-2	TGTGCCAGCAGCCTTCGGCCTATTAGCACAGATACGCAGTATTTT	CASSLRPISTDTQYF
12	many	TRBJ2-3	-	TRBV7-8	TGTGCCAGCAGCTCGGGCCGGGATACGCAGTATTTT	CASSSGRDTQYF
16	few	TRBJ2-6	-	TRBV19	TGTGCCAGTAGTATAGGCAGGGGAGCTGGGGCCAACGTCCTGACTTTC	CASSIGRGAGANVLTF
16	many	TRBJ1-1	-	TRBV7-2	TGTGCCAGCAGCTTAAGGGGGGGTGTGGGGAACACTGAAGCTTTCTTT	CASSLRGGVGNTEAFF
11	many	TRBJ2-7	-	TRBV10-3	TGTGCCATCAGTGAGAAGTCCGAGCAGTACTTC	CAISEKSEQYF
15	many	TRBJ2-2	-	TRBV15	TGTGCCACCAGCAGAGATCCCCCTAGCCCCGGGGAGCTGTTTTTT	CATSRDPPSPGELFF
18	many	TRBJ2-7	-	TRBV27	TGTGCCAGCAGTTTACGGGGTCCTAGTGTCCGTCAAGACTACGAGCAGTACTTC	CASSLRGPSVRQDYEQYF
16	-	TRBJ1-5	TRBD1	TRBV20-1	TGCAGTGCTACCCAGGGGGCATACGATAGCAATCAGCCCCAGCATTTT	CSATQGAYDSNQPQHF
16	many	TRBJ2-5	TRBD1	TRBV12-3/TRBV12-4	TGTGCCAGCAGTTTATATCGGGGACAGCCCGACGCAACCCAGTACTTC	CASSLYRGQPDATQYF
16	few	TRBJ2-7	TRBD1	TRBV27	TGTGCCAGCAGGATACAGGGGGCTCCGAGCTCCTACGAGCAGTACTTC	CASRIQGAPSSYEQYF
15	many	TRBJ2-1	-	TRBV7-2	TGTGCCAGCAGCTTATACACTAGCTCCTACAATGAGCAGTTCTTC	CASSLYTSSYNEQFF
12	many	TRBJ2-7	-	TRBV10-3	TGTGCCATCAGGCCGAGCTCCTACGAGCAGTACTTC	CAIRPSSYEQYF
13	many	TRBJ2-7	-	TRBV6-2/TRBV6-3	TGTGCCAGCAGGGGACAAGGGAGCTACGAGCAGTACTTC	CASRGQGSYEQYF
12	many	TRBJ2-7	TRBD2	TRBV29-1	TGCAGCGTTGGGGGGGGGTTTTACGAGCAGTACTTC	CSVGGGFYEQYF
16	many	TRBJ2-1	TRBD2	TRBV27	TGTGCCAGCAAGCCGGCGGGAGGGAGAGTATACAATGAGCAGTTCTTC	CASKPAGGRVYNEQFF
15	many	TRBJ2-6	-	TRBV7-3	TGTGCCAGCAGTTCCCGACAGGCTGGGGCCAACGTCCTGACTTTC	CASSSRQAGANVLTF
15	many	TRBJ2-1	TRBD1	TRBV18	TGTGCCAGCTCACCGGGACAGCCTTCCTACAATGAGCAGTTCTTC	CASSPGQPSYNEQFF
15	many	TRBJ1-5	TRBD1	TRBV27	TGTGCCAGCACCTCCCTCCGGGACAGCCATCAGCCCCAGCATTTT	CASTSLRDSHQPQHF
13	many	TRBJ2-5	-	TRBV7-2	TGTGCCAGCAGCTCCCTGAACCCGGAGACCCAGTACTTC	CASSSLNPETQYF
11	many	TRBJ1-3	-	TRBV20-1	TGCAGTGCCGATGCAGGCAACACCATATATTTT	CSADAGNTIYF
13	many	TRBJ1-6	-	TRBV9	TGTGCCAGCAGCGCCGAGCCCAATTCACCCCTCCACTTT	CASSAEPNSPLHF
12	many	TRBJ1-1	-	TRBV11-2	TGTGCCAGCAGCTTCACAGGGAATGAAGCTTTCTTT	CASSFTGNEAFF
16	many	TRBJ1-1	TRBD1	TRBV9	TGTGCCAGCAGCGTTGGACAGGCGATGATGAACACTGAAGCTTTCTTT	CASSVGQAMMNTEAFF